One and the same sample provided the 30 T cell receptor beta chains below, sequenced in a study of T-cell reconstitution after alpha-beta-depleted transplantation in children. A library of TCRbeta sequences, prepared with unique molecular identifiers, was generated. From the PCR reads, TCRdb called clonotypes with MiXCR, one entry per CDR3 protein. The sample has a few hundred thousand distinct CDR3 sequences; 10% to 15% are singletons. The starting material was PBMCs, mostly from graft donor cells, obtained 360 days after TCRalphabeta/CD19-depleted stem cell transplant. All receptors come from a male patient between 10 and 17 years old who had a stem cell transplant for acute myeloid leukemia, so the T cells may come from the graft donor.

This clonotype occurred a few times. V and J are TRBV25-1 and TRBJ1-2; no definite D call. Germline values: CDR1 MGHDK, CDR2 SYGVNS. The V and J ends lost 8 bases and 8 bases respectively, with 15 bases between them. The CDR3 totals 12 residues. The CDR3 DNA reads as TGTGCCAGCGATTCCCTCGGGAGCGGCTACACCTTC. This encodes CASDSLGSGYTF.

V is TRBV5-5 and J is TRBJ1-3, with 10 bases matching TRBD1. CDR1 is SGHKS, CDR2 YYEKEE, per germline (reference sequence). The CDR3 extends over 15 amino acids. V gave up 0 bases and J gave up 5 bases; unmatched junction bases: 2. This CDR3 is CASSLEGQGRNTIYF. In DNA, the CDR3 is TGTGCCAGCAGCTTGGAGGGACAGGGGAGAAACACCATATATTTT.

The chain couples TRBV10-3 to TRBJ2-1; 15 bases agree with TRBD2. The CDR3 consists of 16 residues. The germline CDR1 and CDR2 sequences are ENHRY and SYGVKD. V was pared by 9 bases and J by 7 bases, with 10 bases of the junction left unmatched. The CDR3 nucleotides read TGTGCCATGGGACTAGCGGGAGGAGATCGTTGGAATGAGCAGTTCTTC. This gives the protein CAMGLAGGDRWNEQFF.

In its sample, this clonotype was seen many times. The chain carries TRBV6-2 or TRBV6-3 and TRBJ2-7; 7 positions agree with TRBD1. The CDR3 has 16 residues. The ends lost 7 bases at V and 7 bases at J; junction bases unmatched: 19. CDR1 MNHEY and CDR2 SVGEGT come from the germline V gene. The CDR3 protein is CASNYGQAGPMEEQYF. In DNA, the CDR3 is TGTGCCAGCAACTACGGACAGGCAGGCCCGATGGAGGAGCAGTACTTC.

This clonotype occurred a few times. This sequence joins TRBV6-2 or TRBV6-3 and TRBJ2-2; D unresolved. The CDR3 totals 13 residues. Germline V gene data show CDR1 as MNHEY and CDR2 as SVGEGT. V was shortened by 2 bases and J by 3 bases, with 4 bases between the two germline ends. The CDR3 DNA follows: TGTGCCAGCAGTTACGGGGACACCGGGGAGCTGTTTTTT. It codes for CASSYGDTGELFF.

In its sample, this clonotype was seen a few times. CDR3 sequence: CASSPGTSKPYEQYF. The DNA of the CDR3 is TGTGCCAGCAGCCCCGGGACTAGTAAGCCCTACGAGCAGTACTTC. This rearrangement joins TRBV4-2 to TRBJ2-7; 8 nucleotides match TRBD2. The CDR3 covers 15 residues. The V and J ends lost 4 bases and 2 bases, in that order; junction bases with no gene match: 7. The germline gives CDR1 LGHNA, CDR2 YNFKEQ.

The chain has TRBV3-1 and TRBJ2-7; D not certain. The CDR3 spans 13 residues. V was cut by 1 base and J by 0 bases, with 4 bases left in between. CDR1 and CDR2 (germline): LGHDT, YNNKEL (reference sequence). The CDR3 DNA follows: TGTGCCAGCAGCCAAGGGGTCTCCTACGAGCAGTACGTC. Its translation is CASSQGVSYEQYV.

This clonotype was counted a few times. The chain combines TRBV5-4 with TRBJ1-1, with 9 bases lining up with TRBD1. Trimming at V came to 1 base and at J to 10 bases, leaving 8 bases not matched to a gene. Germline V CDR1 and CDR2: SGHNT, YYREEE (reference sequence). The CDR3 contains 14 residues. Here the CDR3 reads CASSLTTQGAGAFF. CDR3 DNA sequence: TGTGCCAGCAGCTTGACCACACAGGGGGCTGGAGCTTTCTTT.

This clonotype appeared a few times. This sequence joins TRBV5-1 and TRBJ2-2; TRBD1 agrees at 7 bases. The CDR3 is made up of 17 amino acids. The J segment lost 5 bases and the V segment lost 0 bases, leaving 10 bases of the junction unmatched. Germline V gene sequence: CDR1 SGHRS, CDR2 YFSETQ. The CDR3 here is CASSLAPATGWTGELFF. The CDR3 DNA sequence: TGCGCCAGCAGCTTGGCGCCGGCGACAGGGTGGACCGGGGAGCTGTTTTTT.

The chain uses TRBV6-5 and TRBJ2-5; D gene uncertain. Germline V gives CDR1 MNHEY, CDR2 SVGAGI. V lost 8 bases and J lost 5, with 9 bases in between. This CDR3 is 11 amino acids long. In DNA, the CDR3 is TGTGCCAGCTTACAGTTGGAGACCCAGTACTTC. Translation gives CASLQLETQYF.

The rearrangement links TRBV20-1 to TRBJ2-7; D may be TRBD1 (6 bases). CDR1 and CDR2 from the germline V gene are DFQATT and SNEGSKA (reference sequence). Trimming pared 1 base from V and 3 bases from J, leaving 10 bases between. The CDR3 is 13 amino acids. The CDR3 DNA follows: TGCAGTGCTAGAGCCAACAGGGTCTACGAGCAGTACTTC. Translation gives CSARANRVYEQYF.

The V and J genes are TRBV6-1 and TRBJ1-2; D ambiguous. Trimming left V 4 bases short and J 0 bases short, with 18 bases between. The CDR3 covers 17 residues. The germline V gene encodes CDR1 MNHNS and CDR2 SASEGT. In DNA form, the CDR3 reads TGTGCCAGCAGTGGAGGTCCAGGAAGGACCCCTAACTATGGCTACACCTTC. This sequence encodes CASSGGPGRTPNYGYTF.

This clonotype showed up just a few times. This chain uses TRBV6-5 with TRBJ2-3, with D perhaps being TRBD1 or TRBD2 (7 bases each). The CDR3 is 12 residues long. Trimming took off 4 bases at V and 9 bases at J, with 11 bases between the two ends. The V gene's germline CDR1 is MNHEY and CDR2 SVGAGI. CDR3 loop: CASSWQGGTQYF. CDR3 coding DNA: TGTGCCAGCAGTTGGCAGGGGGGGACGCAGTATTTT.

The sample holds a few counts of this clonotype. The rearrangement uses TRBV28 and TRBJ2-7; TRBD2 aligns across 8 bases. J lost 5 bases, V lost 4 bases, and 16 bases had no gene match. The CDR3 has 17 amino acids. CDR1 MDHEN and CDR2 SYDVKM come from the germline V gene. CDR3 protein: CASSSNQLSGIRDEQYF. DNA of the CDR3: TGTGCCAGCAGTTCTAATCAACTTAGCGGGATTAGGGACGAGCAGTACTTC.

There are a few counts of this clonotype. V gene TRBV4-3 combines with J gene TRBJ2-2; 8 nucleotides align to TRBD2. The CDR3 consists of 20 residues. Per the germline V gene, CDR1 is LGHNA and CDR2 is YSLEER. Trimming cost V 0 bases and J 1 base; bases outside gene matches: 13. The CDR3 is CASSQDFMLSGRVNTGELFF. Written as DNA, the CDR3 is TGCGCCAGCAGCCAAGATTTTATGCTCTCCGGGAGGGTGAACACCGGGGAGCTGTTTTTT.

The chain employs TRBV7-9 and TRBJ2-7; no definite D call. V was cut by 0 bases and J by 5 bases, with 11 bases left in between. The CDR3 extends over 14 amino acids. The germline gives CDR1 SEHNR, CDR2 FQNEAQ (reference sequence). The CDR3 is CASSLAGSFDEQYF. CDR3 nucleotides: TGTGCCAGCAGCTTAGCGGGGTCTTTTGACGAGCAGTACTTC.

This clonotype was observed a few times. The chain couples TRBV15 to TRBJ2-7; D ambiguous. Trimming removed 0 bases at V and 8 bases at J, with 8 bases between. The CDR3 is made up of 12 amino acids. The germline gives CDR1 LNHNV, CDR2 YYDKDF (reference sequence). The CDR3 DNA is TGTGCCACCAGCAGAGATAGGTCGAAGCAGTACTTC. This codes for CATSRDRSKQYF.

This sequence joins TRBV20-1 and TRBJ2-7; a possible D gene is TRBD1 (6 bases). The CDR3 spans 14 residues. V was cut by 0 bases and J by 3 bases, with 12 bases left in between. CDR1 and CDR2 from the germline V gene are DFQATT and SNEGSKA (reference sequence). Here the CDR3 DNA reads TGCAGTGCTAGAGATATCCAGGGGAGCTACGAGCAGTACTTC. This translates into CSARDIQGSYEQYF.

Ten or more counts support this clonotype. This chain joins TRBV29-1 and TRBJ2-7; no definite D call. Trimming removed 4 bases from V and 5 bases from J, with 12 bases in between. Germline CDR1 and CDR2: SQVTM and ANQGSEA. The CDR3 covers 12 residues. The CDR3 here is CSVVALGNEQYF. The DNA for the CDR3 is TGCAGCGTTGTAGCTCTGGGGAACGAGCAGTACTTC.

In this sample, this clonotype turned up many times. This rearrangement joins TRBV6-5 to TRBJ2-7, with D maybe TRBD2 (6 bases). The CDR3 runs 13 residues. The V end was cut by 0 bases, the J end by 3 bases, with 6 bases between. Germline V CDR1 and CDR2: MNHEY, SVGAGI. The chain's CDR3 is CASSYSTSYEQYF. In nucleotides, the CDR3 is TGTGCCAGCAGTTACTCGACTAGCTACGAGCAGTACTTC.

The sample holds many counts of this clonotype. The chain employs TRBV7-2 and TRBJ2-7; the D is unclear. Germline V gene data show CDR1 as SGHTA and CDR2 as FQGNSA. CDR3 length: 14 amino acids. Trimming shortened V by 1 base and J by 0 bases, and 7 bases separated the two germline ends. The CDR3 nucleotides read TGTGCCAGCAGCTTAGGGCGGAACTCCTACGAGCAGTACTTC. This gives the protein CASSLGRNSYEQYF.

This clonotype has only a few counts. This chain links TRBV6-2 or TRBV6-3 with TRBJ2-7, with D unclear. Germline CDR1 reads MNHEY; CDR2 reads SVGEGT. The ends were cut back, 7 bases at V and 3 bases at J, with 7 bases in the middle. This CDR3 has 11 residues. CDR3 loop: CASIRGYEQYF. DNA for the CDR3: TGTGCCAGCATACGCGGCTACGAGCAGTACTTC.

This chain uses TRBV6-5 with TRBJ1-4; D is unresolved. Germline CDR1 MNHEY, CDR2 SVGAGI. CDR3 size: 14 residues. Deletions cut 4 bases from V and 1 base from J, with 7 bases between. CDR3 sequence (DNA): TGTGCCAGCAGTTCCCCGGGAACTAATGAAAAACTGTTTTTT. It specifies CASSSPGTNEKLFF.

The V gene is TRBV10-3, the J gene TRBJ2-5, with 10 bases fitting TRBD2. The CDR3 has 14 amino acids. After removal of 2 bases from V and 6 bases from J, the junction contained 3 bases not matched to a gene. Germline V gene sequence: CDR1 ENHRY, CDR2 SYGVKD. The CDR3 loop reads CAISEGTSVQTQYF. CDR3 sequence (DNA): TGTGCCATCAGTGAGGGGACTAGCGTTCAGACCCAGTACTTC.

This sequence joins TRBV5-1 and TRBJ2-7, with D perhaps given as TRBD1 or TRBD2 (5 bases each). V was pared by 0 bases and J by 0 bases, with 19 bases between. The length of the CDR3 is 18 residues. From germline, CDR1 is SGHRS and CDR2 YFSETQ. CDR3: CASSLESPLGVYSYEQYF. The CDR3 DNA is TGCGCCAGCAGCTTGGAATCGCCGCTGGGGGTTTACTCCTACGAGCAGTACTTC.

This clonotype was detected a few times. The chain couples TRBV11-2 to TRBJ2-1, with TRBD1 as a possible D gene (5 bases). The germline V and J ends were trimmed by 0 bases and 6 bases, with 18 bases remaining between them. Germline values: CDR1 SGHAT, CDR2 FQNNGV. The CDR3 totals 17 residues. The CDR3 loop is CASSLEASPGLGNEQFF. The CDR3 DNA reads as TGTGCCAGCAGCTTAGAGGCCTCCCCAGGGTTAGGCAATGAGCAGTTCTTC.

The V gene is TRBV7-2, the J gene TRBJ2-1, with 8 positions matching TRBD2. CDR1 SGHTA and CDR2 FQGNSA come from the germline V gene. Trimming at V came to 0 bases and at J to 10 bases, leaving 8 bases not matched to a gene. This CDR3 contains 15 residues. The CDR3 loop is CASSLAPGTSTEQFF. For the CDR3, the DNA is TGTGCCAGCAGCTTAGCGCCCGGGACTAGTACCGAGCAGTTCTTC. Using reference TRBV7-2 and TRBJ2-1 for the parts outside the CDR3, the full variable domain is GAGVSQSPSNKVTEKGKDVELRCDPISGHTALYWYRQSLGQGLEFLIYFQGNSAPDKSGLPSDRFSAERTGGSVSTLTIQRTQQEDSAVYLCASSLAPGTSTEQFFGPGTRLTVL.

This clonotype occurred once. This chain's CDR3 is CSVVLRTLEQYF. DNA for the CDR3: TGCAGCGTCGTCCTCAGGACTCTCGAGCAGTACTTC. This rearrangement joins TRBV29-1 to TRBJ2-7, with D possibly being TRBD2 (5 bases). The V gene's germline CDR1 is SQVTM and CDR2 ANQGSEA. This CDR3 contains 12 residues. The V end lost 6 bases, the J end lost 6 bases, and 15 bases lay between the germline ends.

This clonotype was seen a handful of times. The chain carries TRBV7-9 and TRBJ2-1; D is undetermined. This CDR3 has 12 amino acids. CDR1 SEHNR and CDR2 FQNEAQ come from the germline V gene (reference sequence). The ends were cut back, 5 bases at V and 8 bases at J, with 10 bases in the middle. The CDR3 reads CASSTEFHEQFF. The CDR3 nucleotides are TGTGCCAGCAGCACAGAGTTCCATGAGCAGTTCTTC.

This rearrangement joins TRBV6-5 to TRBJ2-2; tentative D call: TRBD1 (5 bases). Germline V gives CDR1 MNHEY, CDR2 SVGAGI. This CDR3 comprises 15 residues. Trimming stripped 2 bases from V and 3 bases from J, with 10 bases between. The CDR3 sequence: CASSYRTSYTGELFF. As DNA, the CDR3 is TGTGCCAGCAGTTACAGGACATCTTACACCGGGGAGCTGTTTTTT.